This T cell receptor beta chain stems from a study of blood T cell repertoires in COVID-19. At the level of the study: Researchers got acute and convalescent COVID-19 samples from the United States, Italy and Spain. From T cells, B-cell-depleted T cells, or PBMCs came the material, which was cDNA or gDNA.

V gave up 4 bases and J gave up 5 bases, with 8 bases separating them. The length of the CDR3 is 11 residues. Germline CDR1 reads GTSNPN; CDR2 reads SVGIG (reference sequence). Original processing notes: It was from reference gene primer amplification that nucleated cell counts were estimated. Data came from immunoSEQ multiplex PCR; TCRdb stores just in-frame clones and leaves some out. The D gene and trimming were derived from the DNA, and the V and J assignments and clone size from that table. The data contain fewer than 400,000 clones, roughly 90% of them singletons. Seattle's cohort entered during active infection and was followed longitudinally.

Sequences were obtained from peripheral blood. This sequence was found in a woman in her 30s with COVID-19, enrolled during active disease. This chain connects TRBV30 to TRBJ1-2; tentatively, D is TRBD1 (5 bases). DNA of the CDR3: TGTGCCTGGACAGGGCTATATGGCTACACCTTC. Protein product: CAWTGLYGYTF.